The 22 T cell receptor beta chains in this list originate from one sample, sequenced in a study of blood T cell repertoires in COVID-19. Some clones are missing from TCRdb's copy, which holds only in-frame ones; the method was immunoSEQ multiplex PCR. The data show around 130,000 clones, around three quarters seen once. Sequencing was performed on peripheral blood. The receptors stem from a man aged 60 to 75 with active or convalescent COVID-19.

The genes are TRBV28 and TRBJ2-4, with D possibly matching TRBD1 (5 bases). CDR1 and CDR2 from the germline V gene are MDHEN and SYDVKM. CDR3 length equals 17 residues. Deletions cut 5 bases from V and 0 bases from J, with 17 bases between. Here the CDR3 reads CASSGAGTQVAKNIQYF. For the CDR3, the DNA is TGTGCCAGCAGTGGGGCAGGCACTCAGGTAGCCAAAAACATTCAGTACTTC.

The genes are TRBV20-1 and TRBJ2-7; TRBD2 matches at 9 bases. Germline V CDR1 and CDR2: DFQATT, SNEGSKA (reference sequence). The CDR3 consists of 14 residues. J gave up 2 bases and V 3 bases, and 5 bases lay outside the gene matches. The CDR3 nucleotides read TGCAGTGCTAGTCGACTAGCGGTAACCTACGAGCAGTACTTC. Amino acids: CSASRLAVTYEQYF.

The rearrangement links TRBV9 to TRBJ2-2; D might be TRBD1 (6 bases). The germline gives CDR1 SGDLS, CDR2 YYNGEE. Trimming took 4 bases from V and 2 from J, leaving 12 bases between them. CDR3 length equals 15 residues. CDR3 region: CASSKPGQNTGELFF. As DNA, the CDR3 is TGTGCCAGCAGCAAACCGGGACAAAACACCGGGGAGCTGTTTTTT. Full variable domain (remainder filled in from reference TRBV9 and TRBJ2-2): DSGVTQTPKHLITATGQRVTLRCSPRSGDLSVYWYQQSLDQGLQFLIQYYNGEERAKGNILERFSAQQFPDLHSELNLSSLELGDSALYFCASSKPGQNTGELFFGEGSRLTVL.

The chain combines TRBV23-1 with TRBJ2-1; the D gene is possibly TRBD1 (6 bases). TRBV23-1 is assigned to the ORF class and has an uncertain function. CDR3 length: 14 residues. V shed 2 bases and J shed 3 bases, with 8 bases lying between them. CDR3 protein: CASSQKDSYNEQFF. CDR3 DNA sequence: TGCGCCAGCAGTCAAAAGGACAGCTACAATGAGCAGTTCTTC.

The chain employs TRBV2 and TRBJ2-2, with D possibly TRBD1 on 6 matching bases. The CDR3 is made up of 14 amino acids. CDR1 and CDR2 (germline): SNHLY, FYNNEI. The V end lost 6 bases, the J end lost 6 bases, and 14 bases lay between the germline ends. CDR3 in DNA: TGTGCCAGCAGGATTACAGGGATCGCCGGGGAGCTGTTTTTT. It is translated as CASRITGIAGELFF.

CDR3 sequence: CASSYSGSDEQFF. The CDR3 nucleotides are TGTGCCAGCAGTTATAGCGGGAGTGATGAGCAGTTCTTC. This chain uses TRBV12-3 or TRBV12-4 with TRBJ2-1; 9 nucleotides align to TRBD2. The V segment lost 4 bases and the J segment 8 bases; nucleotides outside the gene matches: 3. The CDR3 runs 13 residues.

The rearrangement links TRBV2 to TRBJ2-6; D remains unclear. Deletions cut 6 bases from V and 0 bases from J, with 6 bases between. This CDR3 has 14 amino acids. Germline V gene lookup returns CDR1 SNHLY and CDR2 FYNNEI. The CDR3 spells CASRSLSGANVLTF. The CDR3 coding sequence is TGTGCCAGCAGGAGCCTCTCTGGGGCCAACGTCCTGACTTTC. The full variable domain, its missing parts supplied by reference TRBV2 and TRBJ2-6, is EPEVTQTPSHQVTQMGQEVILRCVPISNHLYFYWYRQILGQKVEFLVSFYNNEISEKSEIFDDQFSVERPDGSNFTLKIRSTKLEDSAMYFCASRSLSGANVLTFGAGSRLTVL.

The chain couples TRBV5-1 to TRBJ2-7; 7 nucleotides align to TRBD1. The germline gives CDR1 SGHRS, CDR2 YFSETQ. V trimming: 4 bases; J trimming: 3 bases; junction bases outside the gene matches: 7. The CDR3 extends over 14 amino acids. The CDR3 loop reads CASSLPGQNYEQYF. CDR3 sequence (DNA): TGCGCCAGCAGCCTACCGGGACAGAACTACGAGCAGTACTTC.

The chain has TRBV3-1 (or the pseudogene TRBV3-2) and TRBJ2-7; TRBD2 is a possible D gene (5 bases). The V end lost 0 bases, the J end lost 4 bases, and 13 bases lay between the germline ends. This CDR3 region has 15 residues. The germline gives CDR1 LGHDT, CDR2 YNNKEL (reference sequence). The CDR3 DNA follows: TGTGCCAGCAGCCAAGAACATTGGGGAGAATACGAGCAGTACTTC. This gives the protein CASSQEHWGEYEQYF.

The J gene is TRBJ2-4, the V gene TRBV19; D gene ambiguous. The CDR3 runs to 15 residues. Germline V gene sequence: CDR1 LNHDA, CDR2 SQIVND (reference sequence). Trimming pared 2 bases from V and 1 base from J, leaving 9 bases between. The CDR3: CASSILEAAKNIQYF. As DNA, the CDR3 is TGTGCCAGTAGTATACTCGAAGCGGCCAAAAACATTCAGTACTTC.

This chain connects TRBV6-2 or TRBV6-3 to TRBJ1-1; weak D call: TRBD1 (5 bases). The CDR3 totals 18 residues. Germline CDR1 and CDR2: MNHEY and SVGEGT. V lost 0 bases and J 2 bases, leaving 19 bases between the germline ends. CDR3 in amino acids: CASSYSINRRDANTEAFF. In DNA form, the CDR3 reads TGTGCCAGCAGTTACTCGATTAACAGGCGGGACGCTAACACTGAAGCTTTCTTT.

V is TRBV14 and J is TRBJ2-1; the match to TRBD2 covers 9 bases. Trimming took 1 base from V and 8 from J; bases not matched to a gene: 6. This CDR3 contains 15 residues. The V gene's germline CDR1 is SGHDN and CDR2 FVKESK. The CDR3 bases are TGTGCCAGCAGCCAAGGCGGGAGGGGTGAGGATGAGCAGTTCTTC. Translating gives CASSQGGRGEDEQFF.

J is TRBJ2-1 and V is TRBV7-6; D is undetermined. This CDR3 spans 15 amino acids. The germline gives CDR1 SGHVS, CDR2 FNYEAQ. The ends were cut back, 4 bases at V and 0 bases at J, with 10 bases in the middle. The CDR3 reads CASSSDWNSYNEQFF. CDR3 nucleotides: TGTGCCAGCAGCTCTGACTGGAACTCCTACAATGAGCAGTTCTTC. The variable domain in full, completed from reference TRBV7-6 and TRBJ2-1, reads GAGVSQSPRYKVTKRGQDVALRCDPISGHVSLYWYRQALGQGPEFLTYFNYEAQQDKSGLPNDRFSAERPEGSISTLTIQRTEQRDSAMYRCASSSDWNSYNEQFFGPGTRLTVL.

V is TRBV12-3 or TRBV12-4 and J is TRBJ1-1; no clear D gene. This CDR3 is 13 amino acids long. The V end was cut by 2 bases, the J end by 3 bases, with 7 bases between. The CDR3 DNA reads TGTGCCAGCAGTTTAATTATGTACACTGAAGCTTTCTTT. It translates to CASSLIMYTEAFF.

This clone was detected only once. This rearrangement joins TRBV18 to TRBJ2-5; no clear D. Germline-derived CDR1 and CDR2 are KGHSH and LQKENI. The CDR3 has 11 residues. Trimming removed 5 bases from V and 3 bases from J, with 4 bases in between. The CDR3 coding sequence is TGTGCCAGCTCAGAGAAAGAGACCCAGTACTTC. Protein product: CASSEKETQYF.

Concerning this clone: A single base separates this from a much larger clone, so it may be a read error. The chain employs TRBV6-2 or TRBV6-3 and TRBJ2-7; the D gene is possibly TRBD1 (5 bases). Germline CDR1 reads MNHEY; CDR2 reads SVGEGT. V lost 5 bases, J lost 3 bases, and 11 bases lay in between. The CDR3 spans 13 residues. CDR3 sequence reads: CASSLEQGYEQYF. The CDR3 nucleotides are TGTGCCAGCAGTCTCGAGCAGGGCTACGAGCAGTACTTC.

V is TRBV28 and J is TRBJ2-1; D gene ambiguous. Germline assignment: CDR1 MDHEN and CDR2 SYDVKM. Trimming removed 8 bases at V and 0 bases at J, with 5 bases between. The CDR3 loop spans 12 amino acids. The CDR3 here is CASESSYNEQFF. The CDR3 DNA is TGTGCCAGCGAGAGCTCCTACAATGAGCAGTTCTTC.

This rearrangement joins TRBV5-4 to TRBJ2-7, with 11 positions matching TRBD2. The CDR3 loop spans 14 amino acids. The germline V gene has CDR1 SGHNT and CDR2 YYREEE (reference sequence). Unmatched junction bases numbered 4, after V lost 3 bases and J lost 5 bases. CDR3 in DNA: TGTGCCAGCAGCTCCGGGACTAGCGGAAACGAGCAGTACTTC. Protein: CASSSGTSGNEQYF.

This chain links TRBV6-2 or TRBV6-3 with TRBJ2-1; 7 bases fit TRBD2. Germline loops: CDR1 MNHEY, CDR2 SVGEGT. There are 16 residues in the CDR3. With V trimmed by 6 bases and J by 9 bases, 17 bases remained unmatched. CDR3 amino acids: CASSPWRGYRGTEQFF. The CDR3 bases are TGTGCCAGCAGCCCCTGGCGGGGGTATAGAGGAACTGAGCAGTTCTTC.

The chain employs TRBV28 and TRBJ1-6, with D uncertain. The germline V gene encodes CDR1 MDHEN and CDR2 SYDVKM. There are 15 residues in the CDR3. V gave up 3 bases and J gave up 14 bases, with 20 bases separating them. The CDR3 DNA reads TGTGCCAGCAGTTTTTACGGACTGGAAAAATTCACCCTCCACTTT. It is translated as CASSFYGLEKFTLHF.

The chain has TRBV7-2 and TRBJ2-2; D remains ambiguous. Germline V CDR1 and CDR2: SGHTA, FQGNSA. This CDR3 comprises 16 residues. The V and J ends lost 0 bases and 2 bases respectively, with 10 bases between them. Here the CDR3 DNA reads TGTGCCAGCAGCTTAGCGAGAGCCGTAAACACCGGGGAGCTGTTTTTT. It codes for CASSLARAVNTGELFF.

V usage is TRBV3-1 (or the pseudogene TRBV3-2) and J usage is TRBJ1-2; 8 nucleotides agree with TRBD1. Germline trimming cut 6 bases from V and 4 bases from J; bases unmatched to any gene: 10. The CDR3 consists of 15 residues. Germline loops: CDR1 LGHDT, CDR2 YNNKEL (reference sequence). The CDR3 here is CASRRSGGQFYGYTF. The CDR3 coding sequence is TGTGCCAGCAGACGTTCAGGGGGCCAGTTCTATGGCTACACCTTC.